This paragraph reports one TCR beta chain. The entry originates in a study of blood T cell repertoires in COVID-19. Study context: From T cells, B-cell-depleted T cells, or PBMCs came the material, which was cDNA or gDNA.

There are 19 residues in the CDR3. The V and J ends lost 0 bases and 4 bases, in that order; junction bases with no gene match: 16. The data were produced by immunoSEQ multiplex PCR, yet TCRdb's version contains in-frame clones alone and is incomplete. The sample shows 75,000 to 100,000 clones, around nine tenths of them seen only once. This TCR was recovered from a man aged 60-69 years with acute or convalescent COVID-19. The J gene is TRBJ2-5, the V gene TRBV5-3; 9 nucleotides align to TRBD2. TRBV5-3 carries the ORF label, with uncertain function. The sequenced sample was peripheral blood. The CDR3 sequence is CARSLVLAGVPGARETQYF. In nucleotides, the CDR3 is TGTGCCAGAAGCTTGGTGTTAGCGGGGGTTCCCGGAGCAAGAGAGACCCAGTACTTC.